This passage covers 6 T cell receptor beta chains from one sample sequenced in a study of regulatory T cells in long-lasting Graves disease. Time point denoted: newly diagnosed GD, antithyroid drugs for less than 3 months. RNA from PBMCs was the source of the TCR library. HTBI primers from iRepertoire and Arm-PCR of CDR3 regions yielded the TCR beta libraries. TCRdb re-called the multiplex PCR reads with MiXCR, one entry per CDR3 protein. Among roughly 560,000 distinct CDR3 sequences, about 12% were seen once, and the ten largest hold about 8.3%. These data also featured in a second study, about T cells in Graves' hyperthyroidism and ophthalmopathy.

The starting material was peripheral blood mononuclear cells (PBMCs), obtained at new diagnosis, from a patient treated with antithyroid drugs. The receptors were gathered from a young woman with Graves disease.

The table lists this clonotype with a few counts. The chain combines TRBV7-2 with TRBJ1-5; D gene uncertain. V shed 1 base and J shed 1 base, with 8 bases lying between them. CDR3 length equals 15 residues. Germline values: CDR1 SGHTA, CDR2 FQGNSA. CDR3 amino acids: CASSLERGSNQPQHF. The CDR3 nucleotides are TGTGCCAGCAGCTTAGAGCGTGGGAGCAATCAGCCCCAGCATTTT.

This clonotype was seen only a few times. The CDR3 nucleotides are TGTGCCAGCAGTTTATTAAGGGTAGCGGGGAGGAATGAGCAGTTCTTC. Translated: CASSLLRVAGRNEQFF. J is TRBJ2-1 and V is TRBV28, with 8 bases aligning to TRBD2. In germline, CDR1 is MDHEN, CDR2 SYDVKM. There are 16 residues in the CDR3. Losses at the gene ends were 1 base for V and 7 bases for J; bases not matched to a gene: 9.

The chain couples TRBV29-1 to TRBJ2-5; 10 bases are shared with TRBD1. Looked up from germline, CDR1 is SQVTM and CDR2 is ANQGSEA. The CDR3 has 13 amino acids. V was clipped by 6 bases and J by 3 bases; unmatched bases: 4. CDR3 bases: TGCAGCGTCGGACAGGGGGTCAAAGAGACCCAGTACTTC. This gives the protein CSVGQGVKETQYF.

This clonotype was seen a handful of times. The junction departs from the called germline gene at one end, perhaps through a read error. The chain has TRBV20-1 and TRBJ2-7; 10 bases agree with TRBD1. This CDR3 has 13 amino acids. CDR1 is DFQATT and CDR2 is SNEGSKA in the germline V gene (reference sequence). The CDR3 DNA sequence: TGCAGTGCACCGGGACAGGGGTTTTACGAGCAGTGCTTC. It specifies CSAPGQGFYEQCF.

This clonotype was observed at least ten times. V is TRBV7-8 and J is TRBJ1-2; no firm D call. Trimming pared 5 bases from V and 8 bases from J, leaving 36 bases between. CDR3 length: 20 amino acids. Germline V gene sequence: CDR1 SGHVS, CDR2 FQNEAQ. Here the CDR3 reads CASSPRLGTTSKGQIAGYTF. CDR3 DNA: TGTGCCAGCAGCCCCCGACTGGGAACCACCAGTAAGGGCCAGATAGCCGGCTACACCTTC.

This clonotype was seen many times. This sequence joins TRBV30 and TRBJ1-2; D may be TRBD1 (6 bases). V was clipped by 3 bases and J by 1 base, with 12 bases between them. Germline V gene lookup returns CDR1 GTSNPN and CDR2 SVGIG (reference sequence). CDR3 size: 14 residues. Written as DNA, the CDR3 is TGTGCCTGGAGGGTAGGACAGATTAACTATGGCTACACCTTC. It specifies CAWRVGQINYGYTF.